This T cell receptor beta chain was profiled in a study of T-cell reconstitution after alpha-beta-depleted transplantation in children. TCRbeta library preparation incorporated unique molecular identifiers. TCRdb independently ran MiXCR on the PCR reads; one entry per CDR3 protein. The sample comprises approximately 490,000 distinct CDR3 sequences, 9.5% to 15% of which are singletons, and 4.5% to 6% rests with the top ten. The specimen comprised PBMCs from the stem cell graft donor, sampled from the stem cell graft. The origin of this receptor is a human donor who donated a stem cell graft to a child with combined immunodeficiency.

Here the CDR3 DNA reads TGTGCCAGCAGCGATGGGACGGTCCCCTACGAGCAGTACTTC. This codes for CASSDGTVPYEQYF. The chain uses TRBV9 and TRBJ2-7; D tentatively reads TRBD1 or TRBD2 (5 bases each). The V end lost 3 bases, the J end lost 2 bases, and 12 bases lay between the germline ends. The germline CDR1 and CDR2 sequences are SGDLS and YYNGEE. The length of the CDR3 is 14 residues.